This paragraph reports one TCR beta chain. This receptor's antigen is unknown. No much larger clone is present one base from it, and per-base qualities are unavailable. These data belong to a study of T cell changes during pregnancy in multiple sclerosis (dated by TCRdb to between 2018 and 2020). Regarding the research as a whole: The study looked at changes in the T cell repertoire across pregnancy in women with multiple sclerosis.

Inclusive of the bounding cysteine and phenylalanine, the CDR3 is 15 residues long. Kept here is only the CDR3 DNA, which spans 45 bases and is read in frame from base 1. Trimming takes 4 bases off V and 4 bases off J; junction bases not matched to a gene: 7. CDR1 SGHDT and CDR2 YYEEEE are derived from the germline V gene. The protocol used for the library was the immunoSEQ multiplex PCR assay. What TCRdb holds here is the immuneACCESS table cut down to in-frame rearrangements. Part of the clones is not present; checked against another copy, under half of the missing clones reflect an unresolved V gene, and the others are unexplained. The sample table holds 50,000 to 60,000 clones, of which about nine tenths were seen once. 2.2% of the sample is in the top ten clones.

Material: peripheral blood, obtained in the first trimester of pregnancy. This receptor chain uses TRBV5-6 and TRBJ2-7, and TRBD2 matches 11 of the central bases. This receptor was identified in a female donor in good health, enrolled as a control in a pregnancy study. The DNA is TGTGCCAGCAGCGCTCGGGCTAGCGGGAGGTACGAGCAGTACTTC. The encoded protein is CASSARASGRYEQYF.